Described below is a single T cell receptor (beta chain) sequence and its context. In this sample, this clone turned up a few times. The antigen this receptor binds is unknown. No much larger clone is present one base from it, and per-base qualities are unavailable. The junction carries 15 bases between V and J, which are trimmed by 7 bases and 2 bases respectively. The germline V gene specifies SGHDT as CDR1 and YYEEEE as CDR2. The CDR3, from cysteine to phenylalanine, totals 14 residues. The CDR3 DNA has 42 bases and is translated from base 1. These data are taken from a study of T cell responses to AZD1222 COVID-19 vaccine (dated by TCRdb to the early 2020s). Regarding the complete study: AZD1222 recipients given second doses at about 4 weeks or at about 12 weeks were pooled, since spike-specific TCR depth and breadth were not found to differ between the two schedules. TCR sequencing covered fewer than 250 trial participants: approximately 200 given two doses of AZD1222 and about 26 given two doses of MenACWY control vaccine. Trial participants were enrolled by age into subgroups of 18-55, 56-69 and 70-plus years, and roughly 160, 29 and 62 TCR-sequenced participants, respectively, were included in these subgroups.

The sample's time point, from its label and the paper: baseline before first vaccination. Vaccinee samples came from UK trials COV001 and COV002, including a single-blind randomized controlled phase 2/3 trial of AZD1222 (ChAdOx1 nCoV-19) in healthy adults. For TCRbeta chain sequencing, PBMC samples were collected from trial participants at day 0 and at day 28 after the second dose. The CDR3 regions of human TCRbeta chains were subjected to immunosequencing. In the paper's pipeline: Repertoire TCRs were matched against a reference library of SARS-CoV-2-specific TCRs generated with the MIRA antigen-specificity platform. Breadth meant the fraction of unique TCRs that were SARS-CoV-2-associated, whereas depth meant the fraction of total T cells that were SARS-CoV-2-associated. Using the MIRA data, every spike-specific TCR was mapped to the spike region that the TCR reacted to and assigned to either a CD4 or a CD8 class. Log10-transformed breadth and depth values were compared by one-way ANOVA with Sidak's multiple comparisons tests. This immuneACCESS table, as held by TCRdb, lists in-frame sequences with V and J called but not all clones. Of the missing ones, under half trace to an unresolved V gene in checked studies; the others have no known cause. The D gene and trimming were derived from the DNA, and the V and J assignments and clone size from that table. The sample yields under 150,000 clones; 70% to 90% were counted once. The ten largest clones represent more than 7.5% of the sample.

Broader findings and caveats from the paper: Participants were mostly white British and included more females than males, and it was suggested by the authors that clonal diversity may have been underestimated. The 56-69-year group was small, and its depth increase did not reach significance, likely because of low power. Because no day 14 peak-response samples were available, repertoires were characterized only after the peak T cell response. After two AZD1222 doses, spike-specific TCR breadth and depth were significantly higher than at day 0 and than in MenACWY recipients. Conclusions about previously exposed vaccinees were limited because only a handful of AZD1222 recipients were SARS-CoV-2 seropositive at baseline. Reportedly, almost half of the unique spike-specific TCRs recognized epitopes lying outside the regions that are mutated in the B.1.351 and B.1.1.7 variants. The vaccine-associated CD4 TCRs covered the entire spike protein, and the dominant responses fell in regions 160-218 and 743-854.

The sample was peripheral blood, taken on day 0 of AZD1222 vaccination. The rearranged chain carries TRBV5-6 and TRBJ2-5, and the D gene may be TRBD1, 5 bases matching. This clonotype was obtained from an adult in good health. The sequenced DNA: TGTGCCAGCCTCCCAGGGTTCGGGCAAGAGACCCAGTACTTC. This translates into CASLPGFGQETQYF.